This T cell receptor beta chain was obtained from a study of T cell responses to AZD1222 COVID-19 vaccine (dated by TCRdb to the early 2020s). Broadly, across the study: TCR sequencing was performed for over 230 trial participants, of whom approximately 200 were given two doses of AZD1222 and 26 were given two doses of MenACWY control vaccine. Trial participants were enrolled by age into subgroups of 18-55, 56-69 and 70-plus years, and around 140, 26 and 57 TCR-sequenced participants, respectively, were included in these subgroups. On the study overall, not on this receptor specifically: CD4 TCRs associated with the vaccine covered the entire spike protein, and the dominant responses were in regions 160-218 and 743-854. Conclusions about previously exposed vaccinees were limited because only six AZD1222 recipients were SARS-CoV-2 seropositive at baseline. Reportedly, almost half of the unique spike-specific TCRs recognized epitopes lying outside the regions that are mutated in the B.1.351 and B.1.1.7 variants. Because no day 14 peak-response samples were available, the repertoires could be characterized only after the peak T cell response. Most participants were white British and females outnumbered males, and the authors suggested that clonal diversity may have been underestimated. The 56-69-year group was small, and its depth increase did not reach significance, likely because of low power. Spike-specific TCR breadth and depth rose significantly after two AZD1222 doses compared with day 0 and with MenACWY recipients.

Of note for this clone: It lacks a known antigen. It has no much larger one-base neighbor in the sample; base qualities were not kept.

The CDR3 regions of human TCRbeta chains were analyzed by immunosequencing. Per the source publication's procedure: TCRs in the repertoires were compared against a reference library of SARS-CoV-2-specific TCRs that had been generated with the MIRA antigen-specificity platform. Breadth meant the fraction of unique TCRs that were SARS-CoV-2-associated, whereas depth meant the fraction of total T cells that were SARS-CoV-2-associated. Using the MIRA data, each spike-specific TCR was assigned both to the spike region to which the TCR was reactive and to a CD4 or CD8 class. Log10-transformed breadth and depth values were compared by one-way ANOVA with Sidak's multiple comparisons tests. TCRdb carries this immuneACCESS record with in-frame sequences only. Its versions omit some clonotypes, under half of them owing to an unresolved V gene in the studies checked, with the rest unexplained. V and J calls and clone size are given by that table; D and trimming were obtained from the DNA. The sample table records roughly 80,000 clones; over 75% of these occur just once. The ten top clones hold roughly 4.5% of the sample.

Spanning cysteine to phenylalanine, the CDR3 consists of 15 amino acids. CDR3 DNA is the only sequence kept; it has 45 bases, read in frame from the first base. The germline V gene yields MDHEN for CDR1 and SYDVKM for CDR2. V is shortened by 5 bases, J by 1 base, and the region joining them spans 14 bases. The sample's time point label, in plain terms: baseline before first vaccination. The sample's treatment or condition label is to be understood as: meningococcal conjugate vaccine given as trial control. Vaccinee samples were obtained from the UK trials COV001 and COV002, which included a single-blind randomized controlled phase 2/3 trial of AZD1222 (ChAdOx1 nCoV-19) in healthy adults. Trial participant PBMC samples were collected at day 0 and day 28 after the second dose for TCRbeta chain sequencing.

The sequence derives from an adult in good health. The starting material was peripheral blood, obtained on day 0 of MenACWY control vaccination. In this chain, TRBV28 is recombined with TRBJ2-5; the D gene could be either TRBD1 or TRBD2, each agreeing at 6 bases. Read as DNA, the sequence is TGTGCCAGCAGTGCCTCGGGGGCTACCCAAGAGACCCAGTACTTC. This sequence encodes CASSASGATQETQYF.